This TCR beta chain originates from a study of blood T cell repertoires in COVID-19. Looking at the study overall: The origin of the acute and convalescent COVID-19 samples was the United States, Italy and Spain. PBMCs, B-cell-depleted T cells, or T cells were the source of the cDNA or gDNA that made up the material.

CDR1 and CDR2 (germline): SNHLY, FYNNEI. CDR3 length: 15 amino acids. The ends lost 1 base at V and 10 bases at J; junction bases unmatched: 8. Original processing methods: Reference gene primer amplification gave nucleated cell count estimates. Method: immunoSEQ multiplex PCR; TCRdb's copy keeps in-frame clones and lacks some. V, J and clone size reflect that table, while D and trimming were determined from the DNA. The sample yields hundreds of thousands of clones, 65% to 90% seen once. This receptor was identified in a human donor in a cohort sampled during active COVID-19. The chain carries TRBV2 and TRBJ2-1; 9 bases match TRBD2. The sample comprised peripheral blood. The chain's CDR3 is CASSEGSGRGREQFF. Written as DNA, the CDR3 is TGTGCCAGCAGTGAAGGTAGCGGGAGAGGACGAGAGCAGTTCTTC.